The present entry profiles one T cell receptor beta chain with its context. This sample also contains other DNA sequences that code for the same CDR3. The naive CD8 population came from CD45RO-negative cells selected for CCR7, without terminally differentiated effector memory CD45RA+ cells. The CDR3 has 13 residues. Trimming stripped 3 bases from V and 2 bases from J, with 9 bases between. Germline loops: CDR1 SGHRS, CDR2 YFSETQ. Profiled with immunoSEQ multiplex PCR; TCRdb holds only in-frame clones, not every one. The sample lists 2 million to 2.5 million clones; roughly 95% were seen once. The data were obtained in a study of shared clonotypes between healthy human individuals.

This chain connects TRBV5-1 to TRBJ2-7; D uncertain. What was sequenced was naive CD8+ T cells sorted from blood. This receptor was taken from a young man in good health. The CDR3 nucleotides are TGCGCCAGCAGCTCAGGACCTACCTACGAGCAGTACTTC. Protein product: CASSSGPTYEQYF.